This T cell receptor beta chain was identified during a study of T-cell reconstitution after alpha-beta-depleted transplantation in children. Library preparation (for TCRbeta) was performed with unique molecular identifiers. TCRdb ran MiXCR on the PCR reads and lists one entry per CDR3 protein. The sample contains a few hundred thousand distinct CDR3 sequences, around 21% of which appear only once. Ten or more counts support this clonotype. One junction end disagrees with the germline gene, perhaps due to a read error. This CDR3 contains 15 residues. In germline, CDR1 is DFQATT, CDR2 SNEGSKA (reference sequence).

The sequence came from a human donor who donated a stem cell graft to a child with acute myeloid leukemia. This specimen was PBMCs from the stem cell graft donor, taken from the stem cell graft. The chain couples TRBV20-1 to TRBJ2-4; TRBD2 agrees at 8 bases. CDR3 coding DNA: TGCAGTGCTAGACTAGCGGGCCTAGCCAGAAACATTCAGTACTTC. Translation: CSARLAGLARNIQYF.